These 29 T cell receptor beta chains originate from one sample sequenced in a study of neurological immune-mediated disorders. TCRdb used MiXCR to reprocess the 5' RACE reads, holding one entry per CDR3 protein. The sample consists of over 35,000 distinct CDR3 sequences, 3% to 4.5% of them appearing once. The sequencing sample was made of PBMCs. Every receptor here comes from a man younger than 40 with multiple sclerosis.

This clonotype was picked up many times. This chain connects TRBV9 to TRBJ2-4; no reliable D call. Trimming removed 4 bases at V and 0 bases at J, with 11 bases between. In germline, CDR1 is SGDLS, CDR2 YYNGEE. The CDR3 covers 15 residues. For the CDR3, the DNA is TGTGCCAGCAGCCCCCGCGCAGCAGCCAAAAACATTCAGTACTTC. Encoded protein: CASSPRAAAKNIQYF.

J is TRBJ2-1 and V is TRBV7-2, with D possibly called TRBD1 or TRBD2 (6 bases each). The CDR3 is 15 residues long. Trimming stripped 7 bases from V and 5 bases from J, with 18 bases between. Germline CDR1 and CDR2: SGHTA and FQGNSA. The CDR3 is CASTKRGPGHNEQFF. The CDR3 nucleotides are TGTGCCAGCACCAAACGGGGGCCCGGCCACAATGAGCAGTTCTTC.

This clonotype was seen ten or more times. The CDR3: CASSFRVPTSGTEAFF. CDR3 coding DNA: TGTGCCAGCAGCTTTAGGGTCCCCACCTCCGGAACTGAAGCTTTCTTT. The chain carries TRBV5-5 and TRBJ1-1; D call uncertain. CDR3 length equals 16 residues. V shed 2 bases and J shed 5 bases, with 19 bases lying between them. Per germline, CDR1 SGHKS and CDR2 YYEKEE (reference sequence).

Only a few counts were recorded for this clonotype. The chain links TRBV12-3 or TRBV12-4 to TRBJ1-1; D is possibly TRBD1 (6 bases). V was cut by 5 bases and J by 0 bases, with 13 bases left in between. The CDR3 is 15 residues long. The CDR3 region is CASSQGGPMNTEAFF. The CDR3 DNA follows: TGTGCCAGCAGTCAAGGGGGACCGATGAACACTGAAGCTTTCTTT.

This clonotype showed up many times. This chain connects TRBV20-1 to TRBJ2-3; 10 bases line up with TRBD1. CDR1 and CDR2 from the germline V gene are DFQATT and SNEGSKA (reference sequence). The CDR3 has 14 amino acids. V gave up 6 bases and J gave up 5 bases; unmatched junction bases: 8. Written as DNA, the CDR3 is TGCAGTGCAAAAGACAGGGGGCAAGTAGATACGCAGTATTTT. It translates to CSAKDRGQVDTQYF.

This clonotype was observed at least ten times. V is TRBV7-2 and J is TRBJ2-1; no clear D. This CDR3 is built from 11 residues. V dropped 2 bases and J dropped 9 bases, with 5 bases sitting between them. CDR1 and CDR2 (germline): SGHTA, FQGNSA. CDR3 in DNA: TGTGCCAGCAGCTTATATTCTGAGCAGTTCTTC. This sequence encodes CASSLYSEQFF.

This clonotype was counted ten times or more. An end of the junction differs from the germline gene, which may be a read error. The V gene is TRBV7-7, the J gene TRBJ2-3, with 11 bases lining up with TRBD2. Germline V CDR1 and CDR2: SSHAT, FNYEAQ (reference sequence). The CDR3 has 15 amino acids. CDR3 DNA sequence: TGTGCTAGCAGCCCCGGACTAGCGGGTGCAGATACGCAGTATTTT. Translated, it gives CASSPGLAGADTQYF.

This clonotype was observed a handful of times. One end of the junction varies from germline; a read error may be responsible. The chain has TRBV6-5 and TRBJ2-4; D is undetermined. The CDR3 covers 13 residues. The germline CDR1 and CDR2 sequences are MNHEY and SVGAGI. The CDR3 DNA reads TGTGCCAGCACCGACCTAACCAAAAAAATTCAGTACTTC. Translation: CASTDLTKKIQYF.

Ten or more counts support this clonotype. The V and J genes are TRBV20-1 and TRBJ2-7; TRBD1 agrees at 8 bases. This CDR3 is built from 15 residues. Germline V CDR1 and CDR2: DFQATT, SNEGSKA (reference sequence). Trimming removed 5 bases from V and 3 bases from J; junction bases left unmatched: 12. CDR3 loop: CSALIPDRDFYEQYF. The CDR3 DNA is TGCAGTGCTCTTATTCCGGACAGGGACTTCTACGAGCAGTACTTC.

This clonotype was seen repeatedly, ten times or more. V and J are TRBV20-1 and TRBJ1-1; D remains unclear. This CDR3 is built from 11 residues. V gave up 8 bases and J gave up 0 bases, with 7 bases separating them. Germline V CDR1 and CDR2: DFQATT, SNEGSKA (reference sequence). This chain's CDR3 is CSSKLNTEAFF. CDR3 in DNA: TGCAGTAGTAAGTTGAACACTGAAGCTTTCTTT.

This clonotype was seen ten or more times. The chain couples TRBV20-1 to TRBJ2-3; D gene unclear. With 3 bases removed from V and 0 bases from J, the gap between germline ends came to 13 bases. Germline CDR1 and CDR2: DFQATT and SNEGSKA (reference sequence). CDR3 length: 15 residues. The DNA for the CDR3 is TGCAGTGCTAGGGGCGTTGAGGCTAGCACAGATACGCAGTATTTT. Amino acids: CSARGVEASTDTQYF.

The sample holds many counts of this clonotype. This chain uses TRBV7-9 with TRBJ2-7; D not resolved. The CDR3 has 14 amino acids. Germline CDR1 and CDR2: SEHNR and FQNEAQ (reference sequence). V gave up 1 base and J gave up 2 bases, with 9 bases separating them. CDR3 residues: CASSLVSSTYEQYF. The DNA of the CDR3 is TGTGCCAGCAGCTTAGTTAGCTCCACCTACGAGCAGTACTTC.

The sample holds many counts of this clonotype. J is TRBJ2-7 and V is TRBV6-5, with TRBD2 matching over 7 bases. This CDR3 has 13 amino acids. The J segment lost 7 bases and the V segment lost 7 bases, leaving 10 bases of the junction unmatched. Looked up from germline, CDR1 is MNHEY and CDR2 is SVGAGI. Here the CDR3 reads CASTSPGGREQYF. CDR3 bases: TGTGCCAGCACCTCGCCGGGGGGTCGGGAGCAGTACTTC.

This clonotype has a count of ten or more. The rearrangement links TRBV3-1 to TRBJ2-3, with no clear D. CDR3 length: 13 amino acids. Germline V gene lookup returns CDR1 LGHDT and CDR2 YNNKEL (reference sequence). Between the trimmed V and J ends, which lost 5 bases and 10 bases, there was a span of 16 bases. The CDR3 bases are TGTGCCAGCAGCGGTCCCCGGGCACCCTCGCAGTATTTT. As protein: CASSGPRAPSQYF.

The chain uses TRBV21-1 and TRBJ2-5; the table's D call, TRBD1, was not checked against the DNA. TRBV21-1 is designated a pseudogene. The CDR3 spans 14 residues. This CDR3 is CASSRDSQQETQYF. CDR3 in DNA: TGTGCCAGCAGCCGGGACAGCCAACAAGAGACCCAGTACTTC.

Within the sample, this clonotype is medium-sized. Written as DNA, the CDR3 is TGTGCCAGCAGCCACCAGTCAGGGGATGGAGAAAAACTGTTTTTT. Translation: CASSHQSGDGEKLFF. The rearrangement links TRBV7-2 to TRBJ1-4; tentatively, D is TRBD1 (6 bases). Germline CDR1 is SGHTA and CDR2 is FQGNSA. V was clipped by 5 bases and J by 8 bases, with 18 bases between them. The CDR3 contains 15 residues. Full variable domain (missing parts from reference TRBV7-2 and TRBJ1-4): GAGVSQSPSNKVTEKGKDVELRCDPISGHTALYWYRQSLGQGLEFLIYFQGNSAPDKSGLPSDRFSAERTGGSVSTLTIQRTQQEDSAVYLCASSHQSGDGEKLFFGSGTQLSVL.

J is TRBJ1-1 and V is TRBV12-3 or TRBV12-4; D is unclear. This CDR3 contains 12 residues. V was pared by 10 bases and J by 9 bases, with 18 bases between. The CDR3 loop is CATLYSRRKAFF. The CDR3 bases are TGTGCCACCCTATATTCCCGTAGGAAAGCTTTCTTT.

This chain uses TRBV20-1 with TRBJ2-5; D unresolved. This CDR3 has 12 residues. Trimming shortened V by 5 bases and J by 5 bases, and 12 bases separated the two germline ends. CDR1 and CDR2 (germline): DFQATT, SNEGSKA (reference sequence). The CDR3: CSASKTGETQYF. In DNA, the CDR3 is TGCAGTGCTTCCAAGACGGGCGAGACCCAGTACTTC.

This clonotype was recorded only once. V usage is TRBV10-3 and J usage is TRBJ1-2; 7 nucleotides line up with TRBD1. The CDR3 is made up of 16 amino acids. V lost 8 bases and J lost 4; bases outside the gene matches: 16. CDR1 ENHRY and CDR2 SYGVKD come from the germline V gene. DNA for the CDR3: TGTGCCATCCGAGACCAAGGAGGGGGCGGTACCTATGGCTACACCTTC. It codes for CAIRDQGGGGTYGYTF.

This clonotype was picked up many times. This sequence joins TRBV4-1 and TRBJ2-7; a weak D match, TRBD1 (6 bases). This CDR3 is 16 amino acids long. V lost 3 bases, J lost 1 base, and 16 bases lay in between. The germline V gene has CDR1 MGHRA and CDR2 YSYEKL. The CDR3 region has the DNA TGCGCCAGCAGCCAGGCTTATACAGGGAAGTCCTACGAGCAGTACTTC. As protein: CASSQAYTGKSYEQYF.

This clonotype was counted at least ten times. J is TRBJ2-2 and V is TRBV10-3; D is undetermined. The CDR3 totals 14 residues. The V gene's germline CDR1 is ENHRY and CDR2 SYGVKD. The V end was cut by 2 bases, the J end by 2 bases, with 6 bases between. The CDR3 nucleotides read TGTGCCATCAGTGAGGGGGTAAACACCGGGGAGCTGTTTTTT. This sequence encodes CAISEGVNTGELFF.

In its sample, this clonotype was seen many times. The chain links TRBV12-3 or TRBV12-4 to TRBJ1-2; weak D call: TRBD1 (5 bases). V lost 2 bases to trimming and J lost 8 bases, with 12 bases between them. The CDR3 is 13 residues long. CDR3 nucleotides: TGTGCCAGCAGTTTAACGGGAGGGGTCGGCTACACCTTC. This translates into CASSLTGGVGYTF.

This clonotype has a count of ten or more. The genes are TRBV12-3 or TRBV12-4 and TRBJ1-2; D uncertain. V lost 3 bases to trimming and J lost 4 bases, with 6 bases between them. The CDR3 spans 12 residues. CDR3 residues: CASSFSGYGYTF. The CDR3 bases are TGTGCCAGCAGTTTCTCAGGCTATGGCTACACCTTC.

This clonotype was counted at least ten times. The chain couples TRBV27 to TRBJ1-1, with D possibly TRBD1 on 6 matching bases. This CDR3 is built from 13 residues. Germline V gene data show CDR1 as MNHEY and CDR2 as SMNVEV (reference sequence). Trimming stripped 5 bases from V and 1 base from J, with 8 bases between. CDR3 in amino acids: CASSLRGNTEAFF. Written as DNA, the CDR3 is TGTGCCAGCAGTCTCAGGGGGAACACTGAAGCTTTCTTT.

This clonotype was found many times. The chain links TRBV18 to TRBJ2-3; 8 positions match TRBD1. From germline, CDR1 is KGHSH and CDR2 LQKENI. The CDR3 loop spans 13 amino acids. Trimming at V came to 4 bases and at J to 9 bases, leaving 6 bases not matched to a gene. CDR3 sequence reads: CASSQPTGVTQYF. CDR3 bases: TGTGCCAGCTCACAACCGACAGGGGTGACGCAGTATTTT.

This clonotype came up many times. The chain has TRBV12-3 or TRBV12-4 and TRBJ1-1; 7 bases align to TRBD1. V was clipped by 6 bases and J by 8 bases; unmatched bases: 6. This CDR3 region has 12 residues. The DNA for the CDR3 is TGTGCCAGCAGCCAGACGACAGGGGAAGCTTTCTTT. This encodes CASSQTTGEAFF.

This clonotype occurred many times. The gene calls are TRBV7-9 and TRBJ2-3, with D possibly TRBD1 on 5 matching bases. Per the germline V gene, CDR1 is SEHNR and CDR2 is FQNEAQ (reference sequence). This CDR3 is built from 13 residues. Trimming took 3 bases from V and 3 from J, leaving 7 bases between them. The CDR3 DNA follows: TGTGCCAGCAGCTTCTCAGGGACAGATACGCAGTATTTT. Protein sequence: CASSFSGTDTQYF.

This clonotype showed up many times. The J gene is TRBJ2-5, the V gene TRBV7-9; a possible D gene is TRBD2 (5 bases). The CDR3 has 11 amino acids. Trimming removed 5 bases from V and 10 bases from J, with 11 bases in between. Germline CDR1 and CDR2: SEHNR and FQNEAQ (reference sequence). CDR3 in DNA: TGTGCCAGCAGCGCCCTCCGGGGCCAGTACTTC. Its protein is CASSALRGQYF.

About this clonotype itself: A much more abundant neighbour one base away suggests this may be a read error. The rearrangement links TRBV27 to TRBJ1-2, with D unresolved. The germline V gene has CDR1 MNHEY and CDR2 SMNVEV (reference sequence). Trimming stripped 5 bases from V and 4 bases from J, with 11 bases between. This CDR3 has 13 residues. The CDR3 region is CASSRKESYGYTF. The CDR3 nucleotides read TGTGCCAGCAGTAGGAAGGAGTCCTATGGCTACACCTTC.